This T cell receptor beta chain originates from a study of tissue T cells after allogeneic stem cell transplantation. General observations from the study: Blood and spleen captured only part of the tissue TCR repertoire.

Sample time point: mouse harvest day 7 after allogeneic transplant. Mouse grafts combined 10^7 T-cell-depleted bone marrow cells with 10^6 splenic CD5+ T cells. B6 (H2b) cells into BALB/c (H2d) mice; tissues taken at day 7 or 14. The CDR3 extends over 13 amino acids. Trimming stripped 0 bases from V and 5 bases from J, with 6 bases between. Germline V CDR1 and CDR2: LGHNA, YSYQKL. A few counts support this clone. Its antigen remains unknown. Gene names denote mouse genes. The read terminates 1 residue before the CDR3 end, so the remaining end is supplied by the germline J gene. The table came from immunoSEQ multiplex PCR; TCRdb's copy has only in-frame clones and leaves some out. The data show roughly 2,200 clones, around 50% seen once.

This TCR was recovered from a female BALB/c mouse given C57BL/6 T cells with graft-versus-host disease after an allogeneic hematopoietic cell transplant. The sequenced sample consisted of spleen. The genes are TRBV2 and TRBJ2-5; no definite D call. The covered CDR3 bases are TGTGCCAGCAGCCAAGATCGGGGAGACACCCAGTAC. Its protein product is CASSQDRGDTQY. The whole CDR3 protein is CASSQDRGDTQYF. The complete variable domain, with remaining parts taken from reference TRBV2 and TRBJ2-5, reads DPKIIQKPKYLVAVTGSEKILICEQYLGHNAMYWYRQSAKKPLEFMFSYSYQKLMDNQTASSRFQPQSSKKNHLDLQITALKPDDSATYFCASSQDRGDTQYFGPGTRLLVL.